This T cell receptor (beta chain) was recovered during a study of T cells after yellow fever vaccination. Overall study context: Low-cell-number fractions underwent preparation using SMART-Seq v4 Ultra Low Input.

With regard to this clonotype: Its specificity is not known.

The germline V gene has CDR1 MGHRA and CDR2 YSYEKL. This CDR3 spans 14 amino acids. Trimming left V 9 bases short and J 2 bases short, with 17 bases between. General study points: A faster peak, day 5 versus 15, was reached by the weaker secondary response.

Template switching with 5'RACE generated the TCR cDNA and added a universal primer site and UMIs. TCRdb independently ran MiXCR on the 5' RACE reads; one entry per CDR3 protein. The sample includes 130,000 or so distinct CDR3 sequences, roughly 15% seen only once; the top ten take roughly 47%. Sequenced here: CD8+ T cells sorted from PBMCs, sampled 5 days after the yellow fever booster vaccination. The clonotype was recovered from a man younger than 35 who received the YFV17D yellow fever vaccine. The V gene is TRBV4-1, the J gene TRBJ2-7; D may be TRBD1 (5 bases). The CDR3 coding sequence is TGCGCCAGTGCGCACAGGTCCCGCGCCTACGAGCAGTACTTC. Its translation: CASAHRSRAYEQYF.